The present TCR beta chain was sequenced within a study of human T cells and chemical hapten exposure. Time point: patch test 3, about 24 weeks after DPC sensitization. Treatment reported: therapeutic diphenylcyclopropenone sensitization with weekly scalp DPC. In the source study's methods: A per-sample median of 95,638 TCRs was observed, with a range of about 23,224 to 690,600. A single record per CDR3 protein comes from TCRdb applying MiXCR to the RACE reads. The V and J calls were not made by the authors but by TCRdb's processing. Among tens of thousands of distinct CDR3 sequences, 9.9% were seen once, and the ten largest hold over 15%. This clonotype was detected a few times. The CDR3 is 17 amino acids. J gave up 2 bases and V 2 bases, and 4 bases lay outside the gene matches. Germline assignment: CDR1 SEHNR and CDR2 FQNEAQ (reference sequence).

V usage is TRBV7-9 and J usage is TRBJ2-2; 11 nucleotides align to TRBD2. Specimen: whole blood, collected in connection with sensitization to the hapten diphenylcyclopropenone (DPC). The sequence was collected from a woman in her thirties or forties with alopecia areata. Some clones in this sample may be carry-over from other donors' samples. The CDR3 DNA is TGTGCCAGCAGCTTAACTAGCGGGGGCCTTAACACCGGGGAGCTGTTTTTT. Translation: CASSLTSGGLNTGELFF. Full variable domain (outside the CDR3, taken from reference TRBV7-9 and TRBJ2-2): DTGVSQNPRHKITKRGQNVTFRCDPISEHNRLYWYRQTLGQGPEFLTYFQNEAQLEKSRLLSDRFSAERPKGSFSTLEIQRTEQGDSAMYLCASSLTSGGLNTGELFFGEGSRLTVL.